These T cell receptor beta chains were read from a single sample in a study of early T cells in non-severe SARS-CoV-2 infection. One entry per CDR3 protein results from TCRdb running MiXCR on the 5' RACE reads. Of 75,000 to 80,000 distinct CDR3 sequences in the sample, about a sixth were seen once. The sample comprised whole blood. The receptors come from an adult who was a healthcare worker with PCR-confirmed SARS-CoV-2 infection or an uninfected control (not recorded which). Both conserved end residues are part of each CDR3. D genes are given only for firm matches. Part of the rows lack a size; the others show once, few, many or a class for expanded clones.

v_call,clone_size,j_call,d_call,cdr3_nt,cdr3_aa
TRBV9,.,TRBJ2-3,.,TGTGCCAGCAGCGAGGGAGTGGGAGCCACAGATACGCAGTATTTT,CASSEGVGATDTQYF
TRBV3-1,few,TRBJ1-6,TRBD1,TGTGCCAGCACCGAATCGACAGGGTCCATTTCACCCCTCCACTTT,CASTESTGSISPLHF
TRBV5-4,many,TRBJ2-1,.,TGTGCCAGCAGCTTAACCCTAGCGAGCAATGAGCAGTTCTTC,CASSLTLASNEQFF
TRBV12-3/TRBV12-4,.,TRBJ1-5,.,TGTGCCAGCAGTCCGAGGGGCAGGGTGGGACAGCCCCAGCATTTT,CASSPRGRVGQPQHF
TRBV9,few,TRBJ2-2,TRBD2,TGTGCCAGCAGCGTAGGTCCTGGTAGCGGGGGGGCGAACACCGGGGAGCTGTTTTTT,CASSVGPGSGGANTGELFF
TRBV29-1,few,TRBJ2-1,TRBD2,TGCAGCGTTGAAATAGCGGGAGATTCCTACAATGAGCAGTTCTTC,CSVEIAGDSYNEQFF
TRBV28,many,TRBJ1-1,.,TGTGCCAGCATCCCTGGGGGGTCCACTGAAGCTTTCTTT,CASIPGGSTEAFF
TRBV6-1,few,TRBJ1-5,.,TGTGCCAGCAGTGAATTACCGTATAGCAATCAGCCCCAGCATTTT,CASSELPYSNQPQHF
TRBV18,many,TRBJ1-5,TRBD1,TGTGCCAGCTCACGTCAAGGGACAGGGGGTGGTCAGCCCCAGCATTTT,CASSRQGTGGGQPQHF
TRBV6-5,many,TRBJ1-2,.,TGTGCCAGCACTCCCAAGGGGCAGCTTAACTATGGCTACACCTTC,CASTPKGQLNYGYTF
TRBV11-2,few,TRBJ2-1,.,TGTGCCAGCAGCCTCCAGGCGGGGAGCGGTTCGCATGAGCAGTTCTTC,CASSLQAGSGSHEQFF
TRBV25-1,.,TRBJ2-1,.,TGTGCCAGCAGTGCGACTGCCCCTTACAATGAGCAGTTCTTC,CASSATAPYNEQFF
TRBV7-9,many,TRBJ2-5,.,TGTGCCAGCGCCAACAGAAACCAAGAGACCCAGTACTTC,CASANRNQETQYF
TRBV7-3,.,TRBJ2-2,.,TGTGCCAGCAGCTTTCGGTCGGGACCGAACACCGGGGAGCTGTTTTTT,CASSFRSGPNTGELFF
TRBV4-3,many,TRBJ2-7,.,TGCGCCAGCAGCCAAGAAATGGCGGTACGCGAGCAGTACTTC,CASSQEMAVREQYF
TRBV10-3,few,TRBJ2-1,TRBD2,TGTGCCATCAGTATGCATCTGACTAGCGGATACAATGAGCAGTTCTTC,CAISMHLTSGYNEQFF
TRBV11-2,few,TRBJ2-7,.,TGTGCCAGCAGCCCCGGTTTAAACGAGCAGTACTTC,CASSPGLNEQYF
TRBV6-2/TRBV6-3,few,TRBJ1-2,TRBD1,TGTGCCAGCAGTTACTCGACAGGGTACGGCTACACCTTC,CASSYSTGYGYTF
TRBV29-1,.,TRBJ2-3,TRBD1,TGCAGCGTTCGGTGGACAGGTAACACAGATACGCAGTATTTT,CSVRWTGNTDTQYF
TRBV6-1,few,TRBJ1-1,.,TGTGCCAGCAGTGAGACGGGCACTGAAGCTTTCTTT,CASSETGTEAFF
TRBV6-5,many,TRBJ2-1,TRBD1,TGTGCCAGCAGCTCAAGCCGGACAGGATCGCTTAGCTCCTACAATGAGCAGTTCTTC,CASSSSRTGSLSSYNEQFF
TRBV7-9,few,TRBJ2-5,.,TGTGCCAGCAGCTTCGTAGCGGACCAAGAGACCCAGTACTTC,CASSFVADQETQYF
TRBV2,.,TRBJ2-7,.,TGTGCCAGCACACCAGGGTTGAACGAGCAGTACTTC,CASTPGLNEQYF
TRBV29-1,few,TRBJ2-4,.,TGCAGCGTTACGACTGATACGGCCGGAAACATTCAGTACTTC,CSVTTDTAGNIQYF
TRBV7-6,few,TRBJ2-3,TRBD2,TGTGCCAGCAGTGCCGTCGGACTAGCGGGCACAGATACGCAGTATTTT,CASSAVGLAGTDTQYF
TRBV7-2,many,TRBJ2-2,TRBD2,TGTGCCAGCAGCTCCGGACTAGCGCAAAACGGGGAGCTGTTTTTT,CASSSGLAQNGELFF
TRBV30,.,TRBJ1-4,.,TGTGCCTGGAGTGTATTGGGCAGGGCAGGCGAAAAACTGTTTTTT,CAWSVLGRAGEKLFF
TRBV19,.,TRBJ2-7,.,TGTGCCAGTAGTTCCCAGTCGACAAATTACGAGCAGTACTTC,CASSSQSTNYEQYF
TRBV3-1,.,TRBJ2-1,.,TGTGCCAGCAGCCAACTGACAGGTACCGGTGAGCAGTTCTTC,CASSQLTGTGEQFF
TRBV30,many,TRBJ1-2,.,TGTGCCTGGACACTCCGGGACGGGGACGGCTACACCTTC,CAWTLRDGDGYTF
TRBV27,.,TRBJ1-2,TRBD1,TGTGCCAGCAGTTTGACAGGGCTCAAGGCTTATGGCTACACCTTC,CASSLTGLKAYGYTF
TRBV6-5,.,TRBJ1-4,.,TGTGCCAGCAGTTTGACAGTGAATAATGAAAAACTGTTTTTT,CASSLTVNNEKLFF